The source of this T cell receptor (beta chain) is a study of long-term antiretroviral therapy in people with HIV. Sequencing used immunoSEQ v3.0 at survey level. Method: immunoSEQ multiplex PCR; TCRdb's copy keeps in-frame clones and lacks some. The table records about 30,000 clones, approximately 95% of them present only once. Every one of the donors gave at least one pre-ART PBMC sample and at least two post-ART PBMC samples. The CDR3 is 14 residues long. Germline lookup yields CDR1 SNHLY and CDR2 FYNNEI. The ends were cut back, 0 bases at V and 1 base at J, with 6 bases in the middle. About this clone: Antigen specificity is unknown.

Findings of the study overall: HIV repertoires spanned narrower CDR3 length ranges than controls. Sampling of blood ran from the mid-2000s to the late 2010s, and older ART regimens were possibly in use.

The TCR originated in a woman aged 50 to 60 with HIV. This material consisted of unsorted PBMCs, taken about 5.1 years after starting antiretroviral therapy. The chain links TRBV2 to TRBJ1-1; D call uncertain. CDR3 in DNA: TGTGCCAGCAGTGAAGCGGCAGGGAACACTGAAGCTTTCTTT. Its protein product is CASSEAAGNTEAFF.